The text below deals with one T cell receptor (beta chain). Its antigen remains unknown. The method was immunoSEQ multiplex PCR; TCRdb's version includes in-frame clones alone and lacks a portion of them. The top ten clones hold 1.3% of a sample with around 150,000 clones, roughly 92% of them seen once. CDR1 is SNHLY, CDR2 FYNNEI, per germline. Trimming cost V 7 bases and J 2 bases, with 14 bases left between them. This CDR3 has 14 amino acids. The data belong to a study of T cell responses to AZD1222 COVID-19 vaccine. Study conclusions and caveats: Spike-spanning, vaccine-associated CD4 TCRs were dominant at 160-218 and 743-854. Donors were mostly white British, more females; clonal diversity possibly underestimated. Spike-specific TCR breadth and depth were elevated following two AZD1222 doses. Baseline seropositives among AZD1222 recipients totaled only five to seven.

This sequence joins TRBV2 and TRBJ1-1, with D hard to call. The sample in question was peripheral blood, obtained on day 0 of AZD1222 vaccination. The source of this sequence is an adult in good health. CDR3 in DNA: TGTGCCAGCACTTTCGGTGGCAGCAACACTGAAGCTTTCTTT. It specifies CASTFGGSNTEAFF.